This TCR beta chain was recorded in a study of cytomegalovirus exposure and HLA in healthy donors. Study-level points and caveats: Further analysis was carried out later, and it showed several of the most significant clusters appearing linked to common viral pathogens. Upon later analysis, HLA-associated TCR beta chains proved more clonally expanded than other, equally common chains. Presence/absence analyses assumed roughly uniform sequencing depth across donors.

With regard to this clone: What it binds is unknown.

PCR used 60 Vbeta primers and 13 Jbeta primers. Here immunoSEQ multiplex PCR was the method, and the copy in TCRdb shows in-frame clones only, minus some. The sample has roughly 180,000 clones, 79% seen once. The V segment lost 6 bases and the J segment 4 bases; nucleotides outside the gene matches: 11. The CDR3 has 15 residues. CDR1 is SNHLY, CDR2 FYNNEI, per germline. The sample consisted of PBMCs. This rearrangement joins TRBV2 to TRBJ1-2; 7 nucleotides line up with TRBD1. The origin of this receptor is a girl under 18 in good health and CMV-seropositive. In DNA, the CDR3 is TGTGCCAGCAGCGCACCAACAGGGGTTCCCTATGGCTACACCTTC. Residues: CASSAPTGVPYGYTF.